These 4 T cell receptor beta chains were sequenced from one sample in a study of cytomegalovirus exposure and HLA in healthy donors. Use of 60 Vbeta and 13 Jbeta primers characterized the PCR. Sequencing used immunoSEQ multiplex PCR; TCRdb keeps in-frame clones, though not all of them. Of more than 55,000 clones listed, approximately 83% were seen once; the top ten hold roughly 1.5%. The sample taken for sequencing was PBMCs. These receptors were obtained from a human donor in good health.

Worth noting for this clone: The same CDR3 can be traced to other DNA sequences in this sample. This chain links TRBV19 with TRBJ2-7; D is perhaps TRBD1 (6 bases). The CDR3 has 13 residues. Germline V CDR1 and CDR2: LNHDA, SQIVND (reference sequence). The V end was cut by 5 bases, the J end by 0 bases, with 8 bases between. CDR3 loop: CASSLDSSYEQYF. CDR3 bases: TGTGCCAGTAGTCTGGACAGCTCCTACGAGCAGTACTTC.

This clone was detected a few times. The chain couples TRBV5-4 to TRBJ2-3, with D unclear. The germline CDR1 and CDR2 sequences are SGHNT and YYREEE (reference sequence). The V end lost 0 bases, the J end lost 4 bases, and 9 bases lay between the germline ends. The CDR3 length is 14 residues. The CDR3 sequence is CASSLATRPDTQYF. CDR3 bases: TGTGCCAGCAGCTTGGCAACTCGCCCAGATACGCAGTATTTT. The full variable domain, completed using reference TRBV5-4 and TRBJ2-3, is ETGVTQSPTHLIKTRGQQVTLRCSSQSGHNTVSWYQQALGQGPQFIFQYYREEENGRGNFPPRFSGLQFPNYSSELNVNALELDDSALYLCASSLATRPDTQYFGPGTRLTVL.

This chain joins TRBV7-9 and TRBJ2-7; 9 bases line up with TRBD2. In germline, CDR1 is SEHNR, CDR2 FQNEAQ (reference sequence). The CDR3 is 15 residues long. The junction had 6 bases not matched to a gene; V was cut back by 3 bases and J by 3 bases. CDR3 in amino acids: CASSFLSGGGYEQYF. The CDR3 DNA is TGTGCCAGCAGCTTTCTTAGCGGGGGAGGCTACGAGCAGTACTTC.

The rearrangement links TRBV29-1 to TRBJ2-1, with 7 positions matching TRBD2. Germline assignment: CDR1 SQVTM and CDR2 ANQGSEA. The CDR3 contains 14 residues. The J segment lost 8 bases and the V segment lost 4 bases, leaving 11 bases of the junction unmatched. The CDR3 nucleotides read TGCAGCGTTGGAATCCCGGCGGGAGCGGATGAGCAGTTCTTC. It specifies CSVGIPAGADEQFF.